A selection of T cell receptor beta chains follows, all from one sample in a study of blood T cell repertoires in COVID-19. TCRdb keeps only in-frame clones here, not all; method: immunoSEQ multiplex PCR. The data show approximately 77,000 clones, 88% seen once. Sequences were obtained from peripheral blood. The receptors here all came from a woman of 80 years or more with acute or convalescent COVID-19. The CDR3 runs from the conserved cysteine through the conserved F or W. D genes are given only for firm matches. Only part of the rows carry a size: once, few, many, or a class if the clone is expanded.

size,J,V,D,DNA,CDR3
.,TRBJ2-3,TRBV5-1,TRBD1,TGCGCCAGCAGCGAGGCGACCGGGACAGGGGGAAAAGATACGCAGTATTTT,CASSEATGTGGKDTQYF
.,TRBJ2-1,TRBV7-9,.,TGTGCCAGCAGCCGCAAAGGTGGGGGCGGGTACAATGAGCAGTTCTTC,CASSRKGGGGYNEQFF
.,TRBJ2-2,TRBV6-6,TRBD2,TGTGCCAGCAGTCACGTGGGACTAGCGGGACTTAACACCGGGGAGCTGTTTTTT,CASSHVGLAGLNTGELFF
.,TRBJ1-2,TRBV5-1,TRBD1,TGCGCCAGCAGCAAAGACAGGGGGGGAGGCTACACCTTC,CASSKDRGGGYTF
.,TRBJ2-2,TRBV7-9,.,TGTGCCAGCAGACAACTAAACACCGGGGAGCTGTTTTTT,CASRQLNTGELFF
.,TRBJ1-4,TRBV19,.,TGTGCCAGTAGCCTCCGGGTCTCAGGGACAACTAATGAAAAACTGTTTTTT,CASSLRVSGTTNEKLFF
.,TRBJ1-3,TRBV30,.,TGTGCCTGGATAACTGGAAACACCATATATTTT,CAWITGNTIYF
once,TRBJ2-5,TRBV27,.,TGTGCCAGCAGTTTACGAACGACTCAAGAGACCCAGTACTTC,CASSLRTTQETQYF
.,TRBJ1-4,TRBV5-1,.,TGCGCCAGCACCGACATAGGTACTAATGAAAAACTGTTTTTT,CASTDIGTNEKLFF
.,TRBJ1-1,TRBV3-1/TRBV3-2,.,TGTGCCAGCAAATATTCCCAGGGGAACACTGAAGCTTTCTTT,CASKYSQGNTEAFF
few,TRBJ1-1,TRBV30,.,TGTGCCTGGAGTGCTTGGGGTTCGGGAAGGTACACTGAAGCTTTCTTT,CAWSAWGSGRYTEAFF
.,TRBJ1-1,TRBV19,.,TGTGCCAGTAGTATGGGCAGTATGAACACTGAAGCTTTCTTT,CASSMGSMNTEAFF